This T cell receptor (beta chain) was captured by sequencing in a study of T cells after yellow fever vaccination. Points from the study as a whole: Subsequent to the booster, the majority of primary-vaccination clones reappeared (around 95% CD4, 88% CD8).

As regards this clonotype: The antigen is not known.

The authors made TCR cDNA by 5'RACE template switching, adding a universal primer site and UMIs. TCRdb reprocessed the 5' RACE reads with MiXCR, giving one entry per CDR3 protein. The sample has about 580,000 distinct CDR3 sequences; about a sixth are singletons. The input for sequencing was PBMCs, taken around 5 days after the first yellow fever vaccination. The source is a man younger than 30 who received the YFV17D yellow fever vaccine.

The CDR3 region is CASSQGGRGGRTNTGELFF. The CDR3 DNA reads as TGCGCCAGCAGCCAAGGGGGGCGTGGGGGGCGAACGAACACCGGGGAGCTGTTTTTT. The chain links TRBV4-1 to TRBJ2-2; D may be TRBD1 or TRBD2 (6 bases each). Germline assignment: CDR1 MGHRA and CDR2 YSYEKL. The V end was cut by 1 base, the J end by 0 bases, with 18 bases between. The CDR3 consists of 19 residues.